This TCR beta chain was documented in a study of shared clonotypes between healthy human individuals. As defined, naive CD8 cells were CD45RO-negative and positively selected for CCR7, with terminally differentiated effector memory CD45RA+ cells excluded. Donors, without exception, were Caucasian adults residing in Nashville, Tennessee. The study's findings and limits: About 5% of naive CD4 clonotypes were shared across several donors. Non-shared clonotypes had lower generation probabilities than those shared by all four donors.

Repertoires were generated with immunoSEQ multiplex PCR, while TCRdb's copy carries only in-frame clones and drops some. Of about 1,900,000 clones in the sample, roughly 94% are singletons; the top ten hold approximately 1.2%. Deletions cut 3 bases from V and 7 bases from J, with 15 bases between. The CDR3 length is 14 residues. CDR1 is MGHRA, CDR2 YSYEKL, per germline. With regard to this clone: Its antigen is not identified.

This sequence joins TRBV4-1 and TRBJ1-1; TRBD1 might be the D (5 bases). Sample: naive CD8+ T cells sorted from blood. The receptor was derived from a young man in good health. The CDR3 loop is CASSQSTAGGEAFF. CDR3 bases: TGCGCCAGCAGCCAGAGCACAGCGGGGGGTGAAGCTTTCTTT.